This T cell receptor (beta chain) was obtained from a study of cytomegalovirus exposure and HLA in healthy donors. Concerning this clone itself: What it binds is not known.

General study results and limits: Several top significant clusters appeared, in a later analysis, to be linked to common viral pathogens. Rare sequences made up most TCRs, while some public TCRs were found in many donors. In a later analysis, at a false discovery rate of 0.05, 16,951 TCR beta sequences were associated with HLA alleles.

With 60 Vbeta and 13 Jbeta primers, the PCR was carried out. The assay was immunoSEQ multiplex PCR, and TCRdb's table has in-frame clones only and misses some. Recorded for this sample: fewer than 70,000 clones. The clonotype comes from a man aged 30-40 years in good health and CMV-seropositive. Sample: PBMCs.

CDR3 DNA sequence: TGTGCCAGCAGCTTGGACGGGGGCTACGAGCAGTACTTC. Translation gives CASSLDGGYEQYF. The chain recombines TRBV5-5 with TRBJ2-7, with D tentatively TRBD2 (6 bases). The CDR3 loop spans 13 amino acids. Per the germline V gene, CDR1 is SGHKS and CDR2 is YYEKEE (reference sequence). Trimming took off 0 bases at V and 3 bases at J, with 7 bases between the two ends.